The present T cell receptor beta chain was sequenced within a study of monozygotic twins with inflammatory bowel disease (dated by TCRdb to about 2019). Regarding the study in general: A total of some 30 monozygotic twin pairs were included in the full study, comprising nine German pairs (four IBD-concordant, five IBD-discordant) and 19 IBD-discordant Danish pairs. The search for disease-associated traits relied mainly on comparing, within discordant pairs, IBD patients with their genetically identical healthy co-twins. Each individual had, on average, about 151 000 unique TCRalpha sequences and 181 000 unique TCRbeta sequences available for analysis.

A word on this clonotype: No cognate antigen has been identified for it.

From each donor, a 2.5 ml peripheral blood sample was collected into PAXgene tubes and kept at -80 degrees C. Without T cell sorting, total RNA was isolated from whole blood using the PAXgene blood miRNA kit on an automated QIAcube. Peripheral blood from monozygotic twin pairs concordant or discordant for inflammatory bowel disease was subjected to deep TCRalpha and TCRbeta repertoire profiling with unique molecular barcoding. Smoking habits were recorded for all twin pairs, and individuals were classified as current, former or never smokers. The CDR3 goes from the cysteine to the phenylalanine over 14 residues. No DNA is given. The CDR1 and CDR2 encoded by the germline V gene (reference sequence) are DFQATT and SNEGSKA. Paper-wide results and their limitations: The results gave no support for a single strong signal or clonotype linked to IBD. Repertoire similarity did not differ between concordant and discordant twins, possibly due to limited statistical power. Compared with healthy twins, IBD patients had fewer clonotypes in common with other individuals, a difference most pronounced in patients showing signs of disease activity. Measured by the inverse Simpson index, TCRbeta repertoire diversity was lower in IBD patients than in their healthy co-twins. The analysis was unable to tell apart different T cell subtypes. Because patients were on differing immunosuppressive treatments, the repertoires may have picked up extra background noise and inter-individual variability.

The method behind the library was 5' RACE. The input for every TCR library was approximately 3,500 ng of total RNA. For each sample, cDNA was synthesized in eight separate reactions using SMARTScribe reverse transcriptase. During cDNA synthesis, template switching introduced unique molecular identifiers that contained a 6-nucleotide sample barcode. Amplification of TCRalpha and TCRbeta cDNA involved two nested PCRs of around 16 and 10 cycles, and each PCR was followed by bead purification. Before amplification, the cDNA was both treated with uracil DNA-glycosylase and purified with the QIAquick PCR purification kit. The second PCR was the step at which Illumina TruSeq-compatible adapters and sample-specific barcodes were added. TapeStation and Qubit were used to check library quality and concentration, and 5 ng of each library went into the pool. Sequencing of pooled libraries was carried out on an Illumina HiSeq2500 single-index Rapid Run using 2 x 100 bp reads and custom sequencing primers. The paper's data handling went like this. MiGEC version 1.2.6 was used for UMI-based consensus assembly to correct PCR and sequencing errors. MiXCR version 2.1.1 handled V(D)J alignment, clonotype assembly and CDR3 extraction. To normalise gene usage, clonotype sharing and MAIT/NKT TCR abundance, the analysis used the top 1000, 10 000 and 20 000 clonotypes per sample. Diversity was computed as the inverse Simpson index with the vegan R package after downsampling to 27 000 UMIs. Paired Mann-Whitney U tests on discordant twin pairs were used, with Benjamini-Hochberg multiple-testing correction. Reads reprocessed by TCRdb are summarized as one entry per CDR3 protein sequence, and DNA is absent. These V and J calls are TCRdb output, not the study's own analysis. The record for this sample contains around 150,000 distinct CDR3 sequences. The ten largest make up approximately 3% of the sample.

This receptor was identified in a human donor with ulcerative colitis or Crohn's disease, or a healthy co-twin of an affected twin (not recorded which). The sequenced sample consisted of blood. The chain was built from TRBV20-1 and TRBJ2-3; there is no DNA to check the TCRdb D call of TRBD2. CDR3 protein: CSAKSGPTRDTQYF.